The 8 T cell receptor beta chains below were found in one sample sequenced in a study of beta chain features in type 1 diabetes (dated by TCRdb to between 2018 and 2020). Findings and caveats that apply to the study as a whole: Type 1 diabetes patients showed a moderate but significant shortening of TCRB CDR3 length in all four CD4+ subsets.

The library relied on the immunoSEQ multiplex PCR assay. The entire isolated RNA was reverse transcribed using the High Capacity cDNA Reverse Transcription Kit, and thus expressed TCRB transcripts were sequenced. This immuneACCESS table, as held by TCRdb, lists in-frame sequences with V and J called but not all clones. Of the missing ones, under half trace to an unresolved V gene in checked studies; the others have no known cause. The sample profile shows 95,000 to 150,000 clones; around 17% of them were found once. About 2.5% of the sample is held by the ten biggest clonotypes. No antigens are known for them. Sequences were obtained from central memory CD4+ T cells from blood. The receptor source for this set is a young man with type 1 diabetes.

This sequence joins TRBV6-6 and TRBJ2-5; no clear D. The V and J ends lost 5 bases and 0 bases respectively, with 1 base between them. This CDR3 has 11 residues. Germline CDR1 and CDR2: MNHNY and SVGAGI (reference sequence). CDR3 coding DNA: TGTGCCAGCAGTCACCAAGAGACCCAGTACTTC. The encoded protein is CASSHQETQYF.

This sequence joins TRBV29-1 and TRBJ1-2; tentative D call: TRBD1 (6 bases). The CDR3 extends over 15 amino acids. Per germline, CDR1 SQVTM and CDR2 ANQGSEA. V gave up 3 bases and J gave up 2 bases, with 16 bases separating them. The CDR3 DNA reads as TGCAGCGTTGATTTTGGACAGATCTCAAACTATGGCTACACCTTC. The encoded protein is CSVDFGQISNYGYTF.

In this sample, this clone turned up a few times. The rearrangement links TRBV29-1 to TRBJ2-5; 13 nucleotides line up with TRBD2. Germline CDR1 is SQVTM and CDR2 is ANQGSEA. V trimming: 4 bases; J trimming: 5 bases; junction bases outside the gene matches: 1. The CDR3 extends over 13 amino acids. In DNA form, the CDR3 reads TGCAGCGTTGGGACTAGCGGGGGCGAGACCCAGTACTTC. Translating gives CSVGTSGGETQYF.

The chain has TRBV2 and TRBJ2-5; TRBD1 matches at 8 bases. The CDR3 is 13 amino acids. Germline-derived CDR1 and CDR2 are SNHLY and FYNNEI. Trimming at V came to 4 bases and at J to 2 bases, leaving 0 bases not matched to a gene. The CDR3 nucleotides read TGTGCCAGCAGTGGACAGGGGCAAGAGACCCAGTACTTC. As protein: CASSGQGQETQYF.

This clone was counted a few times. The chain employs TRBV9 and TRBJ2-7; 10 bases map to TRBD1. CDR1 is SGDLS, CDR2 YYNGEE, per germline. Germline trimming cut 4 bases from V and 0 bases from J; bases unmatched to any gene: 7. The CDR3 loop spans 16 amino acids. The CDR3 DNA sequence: TGTGCCAGCAGCCCCACTGGGACAGGGGCCTCCTACGAGCAGTACTTC. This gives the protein CASSPTGTGASYEQYF.

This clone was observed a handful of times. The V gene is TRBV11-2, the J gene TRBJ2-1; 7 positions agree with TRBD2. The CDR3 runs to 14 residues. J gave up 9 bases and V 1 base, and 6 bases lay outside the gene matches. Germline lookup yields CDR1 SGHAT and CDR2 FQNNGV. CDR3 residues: CASSLGLAVGEQFF. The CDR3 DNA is TGTGCCAGCAGCTTAGGACTAGCAGTGGGTGAGCAGTTCTTC.

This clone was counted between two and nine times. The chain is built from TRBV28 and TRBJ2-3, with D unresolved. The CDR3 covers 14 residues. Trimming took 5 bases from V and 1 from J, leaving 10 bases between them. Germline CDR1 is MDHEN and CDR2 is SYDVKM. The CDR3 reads CASSPMGGTDTQYF. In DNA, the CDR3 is TGTGCCAGCAGTCCCATGGGTGGCACAGATACGCAGTATTTT. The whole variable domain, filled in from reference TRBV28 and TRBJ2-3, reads DVKVTQSSRYLVKRTGEKVFLECVQDMDHENMFWYRQDPGLGLRLIYFSYDVKMKEKGDIPEGYSVSREKKERFSLILESASTNQTSMYLCASSPMGGTDTQYFGPGTRLTVL.

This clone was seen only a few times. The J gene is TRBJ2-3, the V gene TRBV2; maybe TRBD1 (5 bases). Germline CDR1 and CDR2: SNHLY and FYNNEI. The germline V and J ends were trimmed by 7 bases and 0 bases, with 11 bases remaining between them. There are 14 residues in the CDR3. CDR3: CASMNQGSTDTQYF. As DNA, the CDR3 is TGTGCCAGCATGAACCAGGGTAGCACAGATACGCAGTATTTT.